These T cell receptor beta chains were read from a single sample in a study of shared clonotypes between healthy human individuals. Profiled with immunoSEQ multiplex PCR; TCRdb holds only in-frame clones, not every one. The sample shows under 1,900,000 clones, about 98.5% of them seen only once. Sequencing used naive CD4+ T cells sorted from blood. The receptors here all came from a man younger than 45 in good health. The CDR3 runs from the conserved cysteine through the conserved F or W. D genes are given only for firm matches. Size is stated for part of the rows, as once, few or many counts, or as a class when the clone is expanded.

size	D	J	V	DNA	CDR3
NA	NA	TRBJ2-7	TRBV7-9	TGTGCCAGCAGCTTCCCCCGGGCCCCGGGCGACGAGCAGTACTTC	CASSFPRAPGDEQYF
NA	TRBD1	TRBJ1-5	TRBV6-1	TGTGCCAGCAGCTTGGGACAGGGGGAAAATCAGCCCCAGCATTTT	CASSLGQGENQPQHF
NA	TRBD1	TRBJ1-2	TRBV2	TGTGCCAGCAGTGGGGACAGGGGGCGCTATGGCTACACCTTC	CASSGDRGRYGYTF
NA	NA	TRBJ2-5	TRBV30	TGTGCCTGGAGTGTCCCAGAGACCCAGTACTTC	CAWSVPETQYF
NA	TRBD2	TRBJ2-7	TRBV6-6	TGTGCCAGCAGTTCTACTAGCGGGAGCACCTACGAGCAGTACTTC	CASSSTSGSTYEQYF
NA	TRBD2	TRBJ2-1	TRBV6-1	TGTGCCAGCAGTGAAGCGGGGCTAGCGGGAGGGCCAATAAGCAATGAGCAGTTCTTC	CASSEAGLAGGPISNEQFF
NA	TRBD2	TRBJ2-3	TRBV7-2	TGTGCCAGCAGCTTGTCGGGAGGGCCTGGGAATACGCAGTATTTT	CASSLSGGPGNTQYF
NA	NA	TRBJ2-7	TRBV6-5	TGTGCCAGCAGTTACTCGAAGGGGGTTTCCTACGAGCAGTACTTC	CASSYSKGVSYEQYF
once	TRBD1	TRBJ2-1	TRBV5-1	TGCGCCAGCAGCCTAGCAGGGGGAAATGAGCAGTTCTTC	CASSLAGGNEQFF
NA	TRBD1	TRBJ2-4	TRBV19	TGTGCCAGTAGTACGGGACAGAGGAACATTCAGTACTTC	CASSTGQRNIQYF
NA	NA	TRBJ1-2	TRBV6-6	TGTGCCAGCACCGAGATGCTCAGCAATGGCTACACCTTC	CASTEMLSNGYTF
NA	NA	TRBJ2-1	TRBV5-4	TGTGCCAGCAGCTTGCGATCGGGAGATAACAATGAGCAGTTCTTC	CASSLRSGDNNEQFF
NA	TRBD1	TRBJ2-1	TRBV5-1	TGCGCCAGCAGCCAGGGACAGGGCCGTTCTGAGCAGTTCTTC	CASSQGQGRSEQFF
NA	NA	TRBJ2-7	TRBV10-3	TGTGCCATCAGTGAGCTAGCAGCTTTGGGCGAGCAGTACTTC	CAISELAALGEQYF
NA	NA	TRBJ2-1	TRBV9	TGTGCCAGCAGCGTAGGACTCCTAGTTCCCTACAATGAGCAGTTCTTC	CASSVGLLVPYNEQFF
NA	NA	TRBJ1-1	TRBV4-1	TGCGCCAGCAGCCAAGACCCGGACGCGATGAACACTGAAGCTTTCTTT	CASSQDPDAMNTEAFF
once	NA	TRBJ1-4	TRBV16	TGTGCCAGCCGCGGGGTGGGGCAGAGGAATGAAAAACTGTTTTTT	CASRGVGQRNEKLFF
NA	NA	TRBJ2-1	TRBV7-8	TGTGCCAGCAGCTTAGAACGGTGGCAGTTCTTC	CASSLERWQFF
NA	NA	TRBJ1-1	TRBV12-5	TGTGCTAGTGGTTTGGCTGGGAACACTGAAGCTTTCTTT	CASGLAGNTEAFF
NA	TRBD1	TRBJ2-5	TRBV18	TGTGCCAGCTCCCTGGGACAGACGCAATACCAAGAGACCCAGTACTTC	CASSLGQTQYQETQYF
NA	NA	TRBJ2-1	TRBV6-5	TGTGCCAGCTCACTAGCAGCCTACAATGAGCAGTTCTTC	CASSLAAYNEQFF
NA	NA	TRBJ1-5	TRBV18	TGTGCCAGCTCACCATCCCATCGGGGAATGAGTCAGCCCCAGCATTTT	CASSPSHRGMSQPQHF
NA	NA	TRBJ1-1	TRBV6-1	TGTGCCAGCACGAAACAGGGTCACACTGAAGCTTTCTTT	CASTKQGHTEAFF
NA	TRBD2	TRBJ2-1	TRBV10-3	TGTGCCATCACTAAGCGGGGAGGCTACAATGAGCAGTTCTTC	CAITKRGGYNEQFF
NA	NA	TRBJ1-4	TRBV5-1	TGCGCCAGCAGCCTCACAGGGTTCGAGAAAAATGAAAAACTGTTTTTT	CASSLTGFEKNEKLFF
NA	TRBD2	TRBJ2-1	TRBV27	TGTGCCAGCAGACCCCTCCCTAGCGGAGTTTACAATGAGCAGTTCTTC	CASRPLPSGVYNEQFF
NA	TRBD2	TRBJ2-1	TRBV7-9	TGTGCCAGCAGCTTCCCTAGCGGGAGCCCATACAATGAGCAGTTCTTC	CASSFPSGSPYNEQFF